This T cell receptor beta chain was sequenced for a study of T cells in Graves' hyperthyroidism and ophthalmopathy. V lost 2 bases and J lost 5; bases outside the gene matches: 6. The CDR3 totals 14 residues. Germline assignment: CDR1 SQVTM and CDR2 ANQGSEA. Researchers amplified the TCR beta CDR3 regions from RNA transcripts. HTBI primers were used for first-round RT-PCR of the TCR CDR3. TCRdb passed the multiplex PCR reads through MiXCR, listing each CDR3 protein once. The table includes around 540,000 distinct CDR3 sequences, roughly 46% detected once. Comments on this clonotype: Its antigen is as yet unknown.

Newly diagnosed patients aged 18 to 65 had hyperthyroidism of under 2 months' duration. Study-wide points: The model made its ophthalmopathy prediction, and onset followed a median around 6.5 months later.

The material sequenced was peripheral blood or thyroid tissue (not recorded which). The source is a woman between 18 and 29 years old with Graves' hyperthyroidism. The V gene is TRBV29-1, the J gene TRBJ2-5, with TRBD1 matching 9 bases. The CDR3 reads CSVESTGGGETQYF. CDR3 DNA sequence: TGCAGCGTTGAAAGTACAGGGGGCGGTGAGACCCAGTACTTC.